The text below deals with one T cell receptor (beta chain). Its target is unknown. These data originate in a study of CD8 T cells in ankylosing spondylitis. Notes on the study in general: A TCR beta motif of 7 to 9 highly homologous variants seemed to mark ankylosing spondylitis blood.

This CDR3 spans 16 amino acids. Germline V CDR1 and CDR2: MNHEY, SVGEGT. V trimming: 8 bases; J trimming: 4 bases; junction bases outside the gene matches: 14. TCRdb reanalysed the 5' RACE reads using MiXCR and keeps one entry per CDR3 protein. The repertoire holds 700,000 to 1,000,000 distinct CDR3 sequences, with roughly 10% as singletons. This chain joins TRBV6-2 or TRBV6-3 and TRBJ2-3, with 8 positions matching TRBD1. Sequenced sample: blood, either unsorted or a sorted T cell fraction (not recorded which). This TCR was sampled from a male donor with ankylosing spondylitis. The CDR3 region has the DNA TGTGCCAGCCAGGCCCCGGGGACAGGTTACGCAGATACGCAGTATTTT. This encodes CASQAPGTGYADTQYF.